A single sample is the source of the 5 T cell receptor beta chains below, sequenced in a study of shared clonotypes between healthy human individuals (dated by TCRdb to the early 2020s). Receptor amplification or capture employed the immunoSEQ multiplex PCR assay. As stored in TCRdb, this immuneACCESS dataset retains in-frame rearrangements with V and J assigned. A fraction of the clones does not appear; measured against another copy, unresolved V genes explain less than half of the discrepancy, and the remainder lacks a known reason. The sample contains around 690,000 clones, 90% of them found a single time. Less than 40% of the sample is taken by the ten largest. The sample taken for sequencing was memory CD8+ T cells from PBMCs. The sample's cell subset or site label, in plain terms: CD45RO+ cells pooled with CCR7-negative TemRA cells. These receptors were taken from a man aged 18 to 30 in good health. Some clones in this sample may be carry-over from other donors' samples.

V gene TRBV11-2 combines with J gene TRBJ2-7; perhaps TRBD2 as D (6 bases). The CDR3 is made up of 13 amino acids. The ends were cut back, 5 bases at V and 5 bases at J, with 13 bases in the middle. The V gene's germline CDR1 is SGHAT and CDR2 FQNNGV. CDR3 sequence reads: CASSHPRGNEQYF. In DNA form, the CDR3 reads TGTGCCAGCAGCCACCCTCGGGGGAACGAGCAGTACTTC.

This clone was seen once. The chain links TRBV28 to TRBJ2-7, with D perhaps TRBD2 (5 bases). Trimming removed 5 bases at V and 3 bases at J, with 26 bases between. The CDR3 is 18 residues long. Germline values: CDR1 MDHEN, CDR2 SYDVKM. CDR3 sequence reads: CASSSPSYFGRVDYEQYF. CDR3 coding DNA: TGTGCCAGCAGTAGCCCCTCGTATTTTGGGCGGGTGGACTACGAGCAGTACTTC. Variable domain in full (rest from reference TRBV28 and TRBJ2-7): DVKVTQSSRYLVKRTGEKVFLECVQDMDHENMFWYRQDPGLGLRLIYFSYDVKMKEKGDIPEGYSVSREKKERFSLILESASTNQTSMYLCASSSPSYFGRVDYEQYFGPGTRLTVT.

CDR3 residues: CASSKGTGFEQYF. CDR3 in DNA: TGTGCCAGCAGCAAGGGGACAGGGTTTGAGCAGTACTTC. This chain links TRBV21-1 with TRBJ2-7; the table assigns TRBD1, which was not confirmed against the DNA. TRBV21-1 is a listed pseudogene. The CDR3 consists of 13 residues.

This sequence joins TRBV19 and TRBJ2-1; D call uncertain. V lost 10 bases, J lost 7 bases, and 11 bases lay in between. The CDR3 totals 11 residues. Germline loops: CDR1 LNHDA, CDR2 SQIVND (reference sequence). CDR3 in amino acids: CAIQGPNEQFF. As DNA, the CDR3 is TGTGCCATACAAGGGCCAAATGAGCAGTTCTTC.

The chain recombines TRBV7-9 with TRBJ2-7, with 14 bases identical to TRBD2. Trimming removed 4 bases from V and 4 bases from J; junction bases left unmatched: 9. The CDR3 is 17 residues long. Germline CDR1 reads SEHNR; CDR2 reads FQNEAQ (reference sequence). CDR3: CASSSGLAGVGGYEQYF. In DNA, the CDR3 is TGTGCCAGCAGCTCGGGACTAGCGGGAGTCGGGGGATACGAGCAGTACTTC. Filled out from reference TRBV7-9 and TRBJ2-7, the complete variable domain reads DTGVSQNPRHKITKRGQNVTFRCDPISEHNRLYWYRQTLGQGPEFLTYFQNEAQLEKSRLLSDRFSAERPKGSFSTLEIQRTEQGDSAMYLCASSSGLAGVGGYEQYFGPGTRLTVT.